Each of the 23 T cell receptor beta chains below was sequenced from the same sample in a study of cytomegalovirus exposure and HLA in healthy donors. Both 60 Vbeta primers and 13 Jbeta primers went into the PCR. Assay: immunoSEQ multiplex PCR; the TCRdb copy retains only in-frame clones and omits some. The profile shows around 99,000 clones, under 85% of them singletons. Sequenced material: PBMCs. The receptor source for this set is a man aged 40-49 years in good health and CMV-seronegative.

The chain employs TRBV27 and TRBJ1-3; D remains ambiguous. V was clipped by 7 bases and J by 2 bases, with 15 bases between them. The CDR3 totals 15 residues. Germline V lookup: CDR1 MNHEY, CDR2 SMNVEV (reference sequence). CDR3 nucleotides: TGTGCCAGCACCTCCACTTGGGCTGCTGGAAACACCATATATTTT. It is translated as CASTSTWAAGNTIYF.

This rearrangement joins TRBV6-1 to TRBJ2-7; D is unresolved. V dropped 10 bases and J dropped 7 bases, with 14 bases sitting between them. Germline lookup yields CDR1 MNHNS and CDR2 SASEGT. The CDR3 covers 11 residues. CDR3 nucleotide sequence: TGTGCCACCAGAACCCTCGGGGAGCAGTACTTC. Its protein product is CATRTLGEQYF.

This rearrangement joins TRBV9 to TRBJ2-1; TRBD2 matches 8 bases. CDR3 length equals 17 residues. The germline gives CDR1 SGDLS, CDR2 YYNGEE. Trimming took 4 bases from V and 9 from J; bases not matched to a gene: 18. CDR3: CASSSPTAGTSKAEQFF. CDR3 DNA sequence: TGTGCCAGCAGCTCACCAACCGCCGGGACTAGTAAGGCTGAGCAGTTCTTC.

The J gene is TRBJ1-5, the V gene TRBV7-2, with D possibly TRBD1 on 5 matching bases. V was shortened by 5 bases and J by 7 bases, with 12 bases between the two germline ends. CDR1 is SGHTA and CDR2 is FQGNSA in the germline V gene. This CDR3 contains 13 residues. The CDR3 region has the DNA TGTGCCAGCAGCCGAGACAGATACCAGCCCCAGCATTTT. It translates to CASSRDRYQPQHF.

The chain links TRBV7-9 to TRBJ2-3, with TRBD1 matching over 7 bases. CDR1 SEHNR and CDR2 FQNEAQ come from the germline V gene (reference sequence). This CDR3 has 15 amino acids. V shed 2 bases and J 2 bases; nucleotides not matched to a gene: 4. This CDR3 reads CASSLQGQTTDTQYF. In nucleotides, the CDR3 is TGTGCCAGCAGCTTACAGGGACAGACCACAGATACGCAGTATTTT.

The rearrangement links TRBV5-1 to TRBJ2-5; D may be TRBD1 (5 bases). CDR1 and CDR2 from the germline V gene are SGHRS and YFSETQ. Trimming removed 7 bases at V and 4 bases at J, with 11 bases between. This CDR3 is built from 12 residues. In DNA form, the CDR3 reads TGCGCCAGCGGGGCAACCGGAGAGACCCAGTACTTC. Translated: CASGATGETQYF. Combining the CDR3 with reference TRBV5-1 and TRBJ2-5 gives the whole variable domain KAGVTQTPRYLIKTRGQQVTLSCSPISGHRSVSWYQQTPGQGLQFLFEYFSETQRNKGNFPGRFSGRQFSNSRSEMNVSTLELGDSALYLCASGATGETQYFGPGTRLLVL.

V and J are TRBV19 and TRBJ2-1; TRBD1 might be the D (6 bases). Trimming pared 4 bases from V and 7 bases from J, leaving 20 bases between. The CDR3 totals 16 residues. Per the germline V gene, CDR1 is LNHDA and CDR2 is SQIVND (reference sequence). The CDR3 sequence: CASSTSDRLVRNEQFF. CDR3 nucleotide sequence: TGTGCCAGTAGTACCTCCGACAGGTTGGTCCGAAATGAGCAGTTCTTC.

The chain employs TRBV14 and TRBJ2-3; 8 nucleotides match TRBD2. CDR3 size: 15 residues. J gave up 5 bases and V 2 bases, and 6 bases lay outside the gene matches. CDR1 is SGHDN and CDR2 is FVKESK in the germline V gene. The CDR3 nucleotides read TGTGCCAGCAGCCAACAAGCGGGGGTAATAGATACGCAGTATTTT. This translates into CASSQQAGVIDTQYF. The full variable domain, completed using reference TRBV14 and TRBJ2-3, is EAGVTQFPSHSVIEKGQTVTLRCDPISGHDNLYWYRRVMGKEIKFLLHFVKESKQDESGMPNNRFLAERTGGTYSTLKVQPAELEDSGVYFCASSQQAGVIDTQYFGPGTRLTVL.

The sample holds a few counts of this clone. V and J are TRBV11-3 and TRBJ2-7; 8 nucleotides match TRBD1. There are 13 residues in the CDR3. CDR1 and CDR2 (germline): SGHNT, YENEEA. The junction had 3 bases not matched to a gene; V was cut back by 3 bases and J by 5 bases. The CDR3 sequence: CASSFDRGHEQYF. DNA of the CDR3: TGTGCCAGCAGCTTTGACAGGGGCCACGAGCAGTACTTC.

This clone was seen a single time. The chain carries TRBV5-1 and TRBJ1-2; 7 nucleotides match TRBD1. CDR1 SGHRS and CDR2 YFSETQ come from the germline V gene. The CDR3 is 15 amino acids. With 2 bases clipped from V and 2 bases from J, the junction kept 6 bases outside the gene matches. The CDR3 region is CASSFGDRPNYGYTF. The DNA of the CDR3 is TGCGCCAGCAGCTTTGGGGACAGACCAAACTATGGCTACACCTTC. The complete variable domain, with remaining parts taken from reference TRBV5-1 and TRBJ1-2, reads KAGVTQTPRYLIKTRGQQVTLSCSPISGHRSVSWYQQTPGQGLQFLFEYFSETQRNKGNFPGRFSGRQFSNSRSEMNVSTLELGDSALYLCASSFGDRPNYGYTFGSGTRLTVV.

This clone turned up a few times. At one boundary the junction diverges from the germline segment, which might be a read error. This rearrangement joins TRBV6-1 to TRBJ1-1; TRBD1 is a possible D gene (5 bases). The CDR3 has 16 amino acids. CDR1 is MNHNS, CDR2 SASEGT, per germline. CDR3 nucleotide sequence: TGTGCCATCAGTGAGCCTGCGGCAGGGAAAGGCACTGAAGCTTTCTTT. Protein: CAISEPAAGKGTEAFF.

CDR3 region: CASSLGGVSSYEQYF. The CDR3 DNA reads TGTGCCAGCAGTCTAGGGGGAGTCAGCTCCTACGAGCAGTACTTC. The gene calls are TRBV2 and TRBJ2-7; TRBD1 might be the D (6 bases). Trimming stripped 5 bases from V and 0 bases from J, with 14 bases between. Germline values: CDR1 SNHLY, CDR2 FYNNEI. The CDR3 covers 15 residues.

This clone has just one count. The J gene is TRBJ2-3, the V gene TRBV2, with D hard to call. Germline V gene data show CDR1 as SNHLY and CDR2 as FYNNEI. CDR3 length equals 13 residues. Trimming pared 6 bases from V and 6 bases from J, leaving 13 bases between. The CDR3 loop reads CASRPFQRDTQYF. The CDR3 nucleotides read TGTGCCAGCAGACCATTTCAGAGGGATACGCAGTATTTT.

The chain is built from TRBV19 and TRBJ2-7, with 11 bases that match TRBD1. The CDR3 has 16 residues. V was clipped by 1 base and J by 8 bases; unmatched bases: 10. Germline-derived CDR1 and CDR2 are LNHDA and SQIVND (reference sequence). CDR3 DNA sequence: TGTGCCAGTAGTATAGCCGGACAGGGGGCAACGGTTCAGCAGTACTTC. Amino acids: CASSIAGQGATVQQYF.

The genes are TRBV7-8 and TRBJ2-1, with 10 bases aligning to TRBD2. V trimming: 6 bases; J trimming: 9 bases; junction bases outside the gene matches: 11. Germline V gene data show CDR1 as SGHVS and CDR2 as FQNEAQ. The CDR3 is 15 residues long. The CDR3 sequence is CASRQRGGRIGEQFF. The DNA of the CDR3 is TGTGCCAGCAGGCAGCGGGGGGGCCGCATCGGTGAGCAGTTCTTC. Full variable domain (outside the CDR3, taken from reference TRBV7-8 and TRBJ2-1): GAGVSQSPRYKVAKRGQDVALRCDPISGHVSLFWYQQALGQGPEFLTYFQNEAQLDKSGLPSDRFFAERPEGSVSTLKIQRTQQEDSAVYLCASRQRGGRIGEQFFGPGTRLTVL.

This rearrangement joins TRBV29-1 to TRBJ2-1, with TRBD1 matching 9 bases. V shed 4 bases, J shed 8 bases, and the junction held 12 bases outside the gene matches. This CDR3 region has 15 residues. Germline V gene lookup returns CDR1 SQVTM and CDR2 ANQGSEA. CDR3 amino acids: CSVGYRDRERDEQFF. CDR3 DNA: TGCAGCGTTGGATACCGGGACAGGGAACGTGATGAGCAGTTCTTC.

The chain links TRBV7-9 to TRBJ1-2; 11 bases agree with TRBD1. Germline assignment: CDR1 SEHNR and CDR2 FQNEAQ (reference sequence). The CDR3 runs 14 residues. Trimming removed 4 bases from V and 7 bases from J; junction bases left unmatched: 5. CDR3 region: CASSSRDRGFGYTF. CDR3 DNA sequence: TGTGCCAGCAGCTCCCGGGACAGGGGGTTTGGCTACACCTTC.

This CDR3 reads CASKTGGVNGELFF. As DNA, the CDR3 is TGTGCCAGCAAGACAGGGGGCGTAAACGGGGAGCTGTTTTTT. The chain employs TRBV2 and TRBJ2-2; 10 bases match TRBD1. This CDR3 region has 14 residues. V dropped 7 bases and J dropped 7; count of bases not matched to a gene: 6. Germline CDR1 SNHLY, CDR2 FYNNEI.

This clone has only one observation. This chain links TRBV30 with TRBJ2-5, with TRBD2 matching over 10 bases. The ends lost 2 bases at V and 1 base at J; junction bases unmatched: 7. In germline, CDR1 is GTSNPN, CDR2 SVGIG (reference sequence). CDR3 size: 16 residues. The chain's CDR3 is CAWSRLAGAAQETQYF. The CDR3 DNA sequence: TGTGCCTGGAGTAGGCTAGCGGGGGCCGCCCAAGAGACCCAGTACTTC.

The rearrangement joins TRBV28 to TRBJ2-2; possibly TRBD1 for D (5 bases). Trimming removed 4 bases at V and 1 base at J, with 22 bases between. The CDR3 runs 19 residues. Germline CDR1 is MDHEN and CDR2 is SYDVKM. CDR3 in DNA: TGTGCCAGCAGTTCTGCGACAGCCTCCACCGGACAGAACACCGGGGAGCTGTTTTTT. Translated, it gives CASSSATASTGQNTGELFF.

V usage is TRBV27 and J usage is TRBJ2-1, with D hard to call. Trimming stripped 5 bases from V and 9 bases from J, with 8 bases between. This CDR3 has 11 amino acids. Per germline, CDR1 MNHEY and CDR2 SMNVEV (reference sequence). CDR3 protein: CASSRLSEQFF. In DNA, the CDR3 is TGTGCCAGCAGTCGACTGAGTGAGCAGTTCTTC.

The chain couples TRBV19 to TRBJ1-1; possibly TRBD1 for D (5 bases). The CDR3 consists of 14 residues. Trimming pared 4 bases from V and 1 base from J, leaving 10 bases between. Germline CDR1 LNHDA, CDR2 SQIVND (reference sequence). CDR3 in DNA: TGTGCCAGTAGTACCCAGGGCCGGAACACTGAAGCTTTCTTT. Encoded protein: CASSTQGRNTEAFF.

The chain employs TRBV15 and TRBJ1-6; maybe TRBD1 (5 bases). Between the trimmed V and J ends, which lost 0 bases and 0 bases, there was a span of 12 bases. Germline V gene sequence: CDR1 LNHNV, CDR2 YYDKDF (reference sequence). The CDR3 covers 18 residues. The CDR3 DNA reads TGTGCCACCAGCAGAGATAGAGGAGACAGCTCCTATAATTCACCCCTCCACTTT. It yields the protein CATSRDRGDSSYNSPLHF.